The text below deals with one T cell receptor (beta chain). This sequence is one base from a far larger clone and is likely a read error. This entry comes from a study of shared clonotypes between healthy human individuals. The assay was immunoSEQ multiplex PCR, and TCRdb's table has in-frame clones only and misses some. This table has about 710,000 clones, approximately 73% appearing once. Germline CDR1 is SGDLS and CDR2 is YYNGEE. The CDR3 extends over 14 amino acids. V was pared by 2 bases and J by 1 base, with 2 bases of the junction left unmatched. Only Caucasian adults living in Nashville, Tennessee served as donors. Researchers partitioned CD4+ cells into CD45RA+ naive and CD45RA-negative memory subsets.

Source material: memory CD4+ T cells sorted from blood. Subset denoted: CD45RA-negative fraction. The sequence came from a woman in her thirties in good health. The chain carries TRBV9 and TRBJ1-1, with TRBD1 matching 7 bases. The CDR3 is CASSVGQPNTEAFF. The CDR3 DNA follows: TGTGCCAGCAGCGTGGGACAGCCGAACACTGAAGCTTTCTTT. The complete variable domain, with remaining parts taken from reference TRBV9 and TRBJ1-1, reads DSGVTQTPKHLITATGQRVTLRCSPRSGDLSVYWYQQSLDQGLQFLIQYYNGEERAKGNILERFSAQQFPDLHSELNLSSLELGDSALYFCASSVGQPNTEAFFGQGTRLTVV.